This T cell receptor beta chain was sequenced for a study of neurological immune-mediated disorders. This clonotype was counted many times. Antigen unknown. With 10-nucleotide random UMIs, 5'RACE was used to make the cDNA. From 15-18 subjects, over 170 million TCR-beta sequences were obtained in each sequencing run. TCRdb passed the 5' RACE reads through MiXCR, listing each CDR3 protein once. This table holds tens of thousands of distinct CDR3 sequences, roughly an eighth found once. With V trimmed by 3 bases and J by 1 base, 1 base remained unmatched. The germline V gene encodes CDR1 SGHTA and CDR2 FQGTGA. This CDR3 is 14 amino acids long. Study outcomes and limitations: The most TCR clonal expansion was seen in HTLV-1-associated myelopathy, whereas the least was seen in multiple sclerosis, below the level in healthy controls.

Specified time point: longitudinal time-point 1 (baseline). Sequenced: PBMCs. The rearrangement uses TRBV7-3 and TRBJ2-3, with 7 bases identical to TRBD2. This TCR was recovered from a female donor with HTLV-1-associated myelopathy (HAM/TSP). CDR3 protein: CASSLLAGTDTQYF. As DNA, the CDR3 is TGTGCCAGCAGCTTGCTAGCGGGCACAGATACGCAGTATTTT.